The 9 T cell receptor beta chains given below trace back to one sample, sequenced in a study of cytomegalovirus exposure and HLA in healthy donors. In the PCR, 60 Vbeta and 13 Jbeta primers were used. Only in-frame clones appear in the TCRdb table, and some are missing; sequencing was by immunoSEQ multiplex PCR. The sample includes 150,000 to 200,000 clones, around 80% of them seen just once. The sequenced material came from PBMCs. All receptors come from a man between 35 and 55 years old in good health and CMV-seronegative.

The chain carries TRBV28 and TRBJ2-7; 9 bases agree with TRBD1. Trimming cost V 5 bases and J 4 bases; bases outside gene matches: 9. The CDR3 is made up of 15 amino acids. CDR1 is MDHEN, CDR2 SYDVKM, per germline. CDR3 bases: TGTGCCAGCAGTCCCCCGGGACAGGGAAAATACGAGCAGTACTTC. Translated: CASSPPGQGKYEQYF.

This clone has only one observation. The rearrangement joins TRBV10-3 to TRBJ1-3; weak D call: TRBD1 (6 bases). The V gene's germline CDR1 is ENHRY and CDR2 SYGVKD. The CDR3 sequence is 16 residues long. V shed 2 bases and J shed 4 bases, with 15 bases lying between them. The CDR3 spells CAISETPPGEGNTIYF. In nucleotides, the CDR3 is TGTGCCATCAGTGAGACCCCCCCAGGGGAGGGAAACACCATATATTTT.

The genes are TRBV6-5 and TRBJ2-5; D perhaps matches TRBD1 (6 bases). This CDR3 contains 13 residues. V was clipped by 6 bases and J by 4 bases, with 12 bases between them. Looked up from germline, CDR1 is MNHEY and CDR2 is SVGAGI. The CDR3 is CASRATGSETQYF. The DNA for the CDR3 is TGTGCCAGCAGGGCTACAGGGTCAGAGACCCAGTACTTC.

This clone turned up a few times. The chain carries TRBV5-1 and TRBJ2-5, with 11 bases identical to TRBD2. The V gene's germline CDR1 is SGHRS and CDR2 YFSETQ. With 1 base clipped from V and 4 bases from J, the junction kept 6 bases outside the gene matches. The CDR3 covers 16 residues. The DNA of the CDR3 is TGCGCCAGCAGCTTGAGTAGCGGGAGGGCCATAGAGACCCAGTACTTC. Protein: CASSLSSGRAIETQYF.

V gene TRBV11-3 combines with J gene TRBJ2-2; TRBD2 agrees at 7 bases. The J segment lost 6 bases and the V segment lost 5 bases, leaving 3 bases of the junction unmatched. The CDR3 has 13 residues. CDR1 is SGHNT, CDR2 YENEEA, per germline. This CDR3 reads CASSTSEAGELFF. The CDR3 region has the DNA TGTGCCAGCAGCACTAGCGAAGCCGGGGAGCTGTTTTTT.

Of note for this clone: At one boundary the junction diverges from the germline segment, which might be a read error. The rearrangement uses TRBV2 and TRBJ2-6, with 9 bases fitting TRBD1. The CDR3 length is 17 residues. CDR1 is SNHLY and CDR2 is FYNNEI in the germline V gene. CDR3 in amino acids: CASNAGQGNSGANGLTF. Here the CDR3 DNA reads TGTGCCAGCAATGCGGGACAGGGCAACTCTGGGGCCAACGGCCTGACTTTC.

In regard to this clone: One end of the junction is discordant with germline, which a read error may explain. The rearrangement joins TRBV5-6 to TRBJ2-6, with 9 bases identical to TRBD1. Germline V gene lookup returns CDR1 SGHDT and CDR2 YYEEEE. This CDR3 has 17 amino acids. The CDR3 region has the DNA TGTGCCAGCAGCCCGGGACAGGGAGTTACTGGGGCCAACGGCCTGACTTTC. It codes for CASSPGQGVTGANGLTF.

This chain links TRBV6-5 with TRBJ1-5; D uncertain. The CDR3 loop spans 14 amino acids. Germline CDR1 reads MNHEY; CDR2 reads SVGAGI. Trimming stripped 4 bases from V and 2 bases from J, with 9 bases between. CDR3 residues: CASSSGLGNQPQHF. CDR3 DNA sequence: TGTGCCAGCAGTTCAGGACTGGGCAATCAGCCCCAGCATTTT.

The chain combines TRBV5-4 with TRBJ2-3; 8 nucleotides align to TRBD2. Trimming removed 7 bases from V and 4 bases from J; junction bases left unmatched: 5. Germline assignment: CDR1 SGHNT and CDR2 YYREEE (reference sequence). CDR3 size: 13 residues. The CDR3 coding sequence is TGTGCCAGCGTAAGCGGGAGCGCAGATACGCAGTATTTT. It is translated as CASVSGSADTQYF.